These 14 T cell receptor beta chains share one sample of origin, sequenced in a study of a mutant IDH1 vaccine in newly diagnosed glioma. For these TCRs, the target antigens are not known. Time point denoted: week 5, during vaccination. Topical imiquimod was applied with each vaccine dose, which held 300 ug of mutant IDH1 20-mer peptide. Using immunoSEQ multiplex PCR, the repertoire was profiled, and TCRdb retains in-frame clones only, with some absent. The repertoire includes 11,000 or so clones, about nine tenths of them detected once, and about 5.9% sits in the top ten. This specimen was PBMCs, taken from a glioma patient whose treatment included an IDH1 peptide vaccine. The receptors here all came from a woman in her thirties or forties with glioma. Some clones in this sample may be carry-over from other donors' samples.

V and J are TRBV11-1 and TRBJ2-7; the match to TRBD1 covers 8 bases. Trimming cost V 5 bases and J 3 bases; bases outside gene matches: 3. Germline V gene data show CDR1 as SGHAT and CDR2 as FQDESV (reference sequence). The CDR3 spans 13 residues. The CDR3 sequence: CASSVQGVYEQYF. In DNA form, the CDR3 reads TGTGCCAGCAGCGTACAGGGGGTCTACGAGCAGTACTTC.

The rearrangement links TRBV5-1 to TRBJ1-2, with D possibly being TRBD1 (5 bases). The V gene lost 0 bases and the J gene lost 5 bases, with 8 bases spanning the gap. Germline-derived CDR1 and CDR2 are SGHRS and YFSETQ. The CDR3 consists of 13 residues. In DNA, the CDR3 is TGCGCCAGCAGCTTGGGAGGGACTTATGGCTACACCTTC. It codes for CASSLGGTYGYTF. Drawing the rest from reference TRBV5-1 and TRBJ1-2, the complete variable domain is KAGVTQTPRYLIKTRGQQVTLSCSPISGHRSVSWYQQTPGQGLQFLFEYFSETQRNKGNFPGRFSGRQFSNSRSEMNVSTLELGDSALYLCASSLGGTYGYTFGSGTRLTVV.

V usage is TRBV5-1 and J usage is TRBJ2-7; 10 positions match TRBD1. V lost 4 bases to trimming and J lost 6 bases; unmatched junction nucleotides: 13. CDR1 is SGHRS and CDR2 is YFSETQ in the germline V gene. The CDR3 sequence is 16 residues long. The DNA of the CDR3 is TGCGCCAGCAGCAGTGTGAACCGGGACAGGGGAGGCGAGCAGTACTTC. Amino acids: CASSSVNRDRGGEQYF.

The chain couples TRBV27 to TRBJ1-2, with TRBD1 matching over 8 bases. The V segment lost 2 bases and the J segment 4 bases; nucleotides outside the gene matches: 9. Germline V gene sequence: CDR1 MNHEY, CDR2 SMNVEV (reference sequence). This CDR3 spans 16 amino acids. The CDR3 nucleotides are TGTGCCAGCAGTTTAGGGCTTGGACAGGGCATCTATGGCTACACCTTC. Translating it yields CASSLGLGQGIYGYTF.

By share, this clone counts as large. The CDR3 bases are TGTGCCAGCAGCGAGGGAGTCCGAACTGAAGCTTTCTTT. It yields the protein CASSEGVRTEAFF. This chain joins TRBV11-1 and TRBJ1-1; D not resolved. Trimming took off 5 bases at V and 5 bases at J, with 12 bases between the two ends. The V gene's germline CDR1 is SGHAT and CDR2 FQDESV (reference sequence). The CDR3 consists of 13 residues.

The sample holds one count of this clone. The rearrangement links TRBV6-6 to TRBJ2-5; TRBD1 aligns across 9 bases. CDR1 is MNHNY, CDR2 SVGAGI, per germline (reference sequence). The CDR3 has 16 amino acids. V shed 6 bases, J shed 1 base, and the junction held 9 bases outside the gene matches. The CDR3, as DNA: TGTGCCAGCAGGACCGGGACAGGGACGTTCCAAGAGACCCAGTACTTC. This sequence encodes CASRTGTGTFQETQYF.

This chain links TRBV11-2 with TRBJ1-2; 8 nucleotides agree with TRBD1. This CDR3 contains 14 residues. With V trimmed by 3 bases and J by 8 bases, 8 bases remained unmatched. Germline V gene lookup returns CDR1 SGHAT and CDR2 FQNNGV. The DNA of the CDR3 is TGTGCCAGCAGCTTGACAGGGGAATCGAGCGGCTACACCTTC. As protein: CASSLTGESSGYTF.

This chain joins TRBV6-1 and TRBJ1-4; D uncertain. Germline-derived CDR1 and CDR2 are MNHNS and SASEGT. The CDR3 has 15 amino acids. The germline V and J ends were trimmed by 5 bases and 6 bases, with 16 bases remaining between them. The CDR3 loop is CASSPRGGDYEKLFF. The DNA for the CDR3 is TGTGCCAGCAGTCCCCGGGGTGGAGATTATGAAAAACTGTTTTTT.

The chain has TRBV5-5 and TRBJ1-1, with D hard to call. The CDR3 sequence is 16 residues long. V was cut by 1 base and J by 0 bases, with 13 bases left in between. Germline V lookup: CDR1 SGHKS, CDR2 YYEKEE (reference sequence). CDR3 amino acids: CASSLLNGRLNTEAFF. For the CDR3, the DNA is TGTGCCAGCAGCTTGCTAAATGGACGGTTGAACACTGAAGCTTTCTTT. Supplemented by reference TRBV5-5 and TRBJ1-1, the full variable domain reads DAGVTQSPTHLIKTRGQQVTLRCSPISGHKSVSWYQQVLGQGPQFIFQYYEKEERGRGNFPDRFSARQFPNYSSELNVNALLLGDSALYLCASSLLNGRLNTEAFFGQGTRLTVV.

This chain connects TRBV4-1 to TRBJ1-1; no clear D. Germline CDR1 reads MGHRA; CDR2 reads YSYEKL. This CDR3 has 13 amino acids. Trimming cost V 2 bases and J 4 bases, with 8 bases left between them. Here the CDR3 reads CASSQSGSTEAFF. CDR3 nucleotide sequence: TGCGCCAGCAGCCAATCGGGGAGCACTGAAGCTTTCTTT.

V usage is TRBV2 and J usage is TRBJ2-2; D not resolved. V gave up 3 bases and J gave up 6 bases, with 5 bases separating them. The CDR3 spans 12 residues. The V gene's germline CDR1 is SNHLY and CDR2 FYNNEI. Here the CDR3 reads CASSDGSGELFF. The CDR3, as DNA: TGTGCCAGCAGTGATGGCTCCGGGGAGCTGTTTTTT.

The V gene is TRBV7-9, the J gene TRBJ1-2; 8 bases match TRBD1. This CDR3 has 13 residues. Per germline, CDR1 SEHNR and CDR2 FQNEAQ (reference sequence). V was pared by 5 bases and J by 6 bases, with 5 bases of the junction left unmatched. CDR3 region: CASSPRQGNGYTF. In DNA form, the CDR3 reads TGTGCCAGCAGCCCCCGACAGGGGAATGGCTACACCTTC.

The chain carries TRBV7-2 and TRBJ1-1; D gene unclear. The CDR3 consists of 12 residues. Trimming stripped 5 bases from V and 5 bases from J, with 9 bases between. The germline gives CDR1 SGHTA, CDR2 FQGNSA. Here the CDR3 DNA reads TGTGCCAGCAGCCGAGGGATTACTGAAGCTTTCTTT. It specifies CASSRGITEAFF.

There are a few counts of this clone. V is TRBV5-6 and J is TRBJ1-1; TRBD1 matches at 9 bases. J was trimmed by 1 base and V by 4 bases; bases with no gene match: 2. Per germline, CDR1 SGHDT and CDR2 YYEEEE. This CDR3 spans 14 amino acids. The CDR3 here is CASSQTGGNTEAFF. CDR3 in DNA: TGTGCCAGCAGCCAGACAGGGGGGAACACTGAAGCTTTCTTT. The full variable domain, completed using reference TRBV5-6 and TRBJ1-1, is DAGVTQSPTHLIKTRGQQVTLRCSPKSGHDTVSWYQQALGQGPQFIFQYYEEEERQRGNFPDRFSGHQFPNYSSELNVNALLLGDSALYLCASSQTGGNTEAFFGQGTRLTVV.